What follows are 21 T cell receptor beta chains derived from one specimen sequenced in a study of PD-L1 blockade in urothelial cancer. Here immunoSEQ multiplex PCR was the method, and the copy in TCRdb shows in-frame clones only, minus some. The table has about 90,000 clones, around four fifths seen once. Time point here: peripheral blood 6 weeks after treatment start. The material was PBMCs, obtained around atezolizumab (anti-PD-L1) treatment. The origin of the receptors is a man aged 70 or older with urothelial cancer.

The CDR3: CASRAQGAHEQYF. The CDR3 region has the DNA TGTGCCAGCAGAGCGCAGGGGGCCCACGAGCAGTACTTC. This chain joins TRBV6-1 and TRBJ2-7; 8 bases map to TRBD1. The CDR3 runs to 13 residues. V shed 6 bases, J shed 5 bases, and the junction held 6 bases outside the gene matches. Germline V gives CDR1 MNHNS, CDR2 SASEGT.

The J gene is TRBJ2-1, the V gene TRBV4-3, with D uncertain. This CDR3 has 14 amino acids. V was shortened by 0 bases and J by 10 bases, with 13 bases between the two germline ends. Germline CDR1 is LGHNA and CDR2 is YSLEER. The CDR3 region has the DNA TGCGCCAGCAGCCAAGATTTAGAAGTTCGCGAGCAGTTCTTC. It translates to CASSQDLEVREQFF.

The chain links TRBV2 to TRBJ2-7; D call uncertain. This CDR3 is built from 14 residues. Trimming left V 6 bases short and J 4 bases short, with 16 bases between. CDR1 and CDR2 from the germline V gene are SNHLY and FYNNEI. The CDR3, as DNA: TGTGCCAGCAGGTGGGTGACGGCGACTTACGAGCAGTACTTC. Residues: CASRWVTATYEQYF. The complete variable domain, with remaining parts taken from reference TRBV2 and TRBJ2-7, reads EPEVTQTPSHQVTQMGQEVILRCVPISNHLYFYWYRQILGQKVEFLVSFYNNEISEKSEIFDDQFSVERPDGSNFTLKIRSTKLEDSAMYFCASRWVTATYEQYFGPGTRLTVT.

The chain has TRBV2 and TRBJ2-7; TRBD2 is a possible D gene (6 bases). The length of the CDR3 is 13 residues. V was cut by 4 bases and J by 6 bases, with 13 bases left in between. The germline CDR1 and CDR2 sequences are SNHLY and FYNNEI. CDR3 region: CASSGPVGGEQYF. The DNA of the CDR3 is TGTGCCAGCAGTGGTCCTGTGGGGGGCGAGCAGTACTTC.

The CDR3 sequence is CASRTSGGPYEQYF. The CDR3 region has the DNA TGTGCCAGCCGGACGTCAGGGGGACCCTACGAGCAGTACTTC. The rearrangement joins TRBV27 to TRBJ2-7; 7 nucleotides match TRBD1. This CDR3 has 14 amino acids. Germline CDR1 is MNHEY and CDR2 is SMNVEV (reference sequence). J was trimmed by 2 bases and V by 8 bases; bases with no gene match: 9.

V is TRBV5-1 and J is TRBJ2-5; a weak D match, TRBD2 (6 bases). The CDR3 spans 14 residues. Trimming took off 2 bases at V and 0 bases at J, with 8 bases between the two ends. Germline loops: CDR1 SGHRS, CDR2 YFSETQ. The CDR3 coding sequence is TGCGCCAGCAGCTTATGGGAGGACCAAGAGACCCAGTACTTC. It encodes CASSLWEDQETQYF.

The rearrangement links TRBV6-5 to TRBJ2-7; the D gene is possibly TRBD2 (6 bases). V was pared by 6 bases and J by 12 bases, with 21 bases between. CDR3 length equals 13 residues. The germline gives CDR1 MNHEY, CDR2 SVGAGI. The CDR3 sequence: CASSRPGARATYF. CDR3 coding DNA: TGTGCCAGCAGCCGTCCGGGAGCTAGGGCCACGTACTTC.

V usage is TRBV7-2 and J usage is TRBJ2-7, with TRBD2 matching over 8 bases. CDR1 is SGHTA, CDR2 FQGNSA, per germline. V gave up 3 bases and J gave up 2 bases; unmatched junction bases: 6. CDR3 length: 15 residues. CDR3 sequence (DNA): TGTGCCAGCAGCTTTACCGGGAGGGAGACCTACGAGCAGTACTTC. Its protein product is CASSFTGRETYEQYF.

The V call is TRBV5-1, the J call TRBJ2-5; 14 bases agree with TRBD2. Germline V gene lookup returns CDR1 SGHRS and CDR2 YFSETQ. There are 18 residues in the CDR3. The J segment lost 1 base and the V segment lost 3 bases, leaving 8 bases of the junction unmatched. The CDR3, as DNA: TGCGCCAGCAGCTCGGGACTAGCGGGAGCCCGGCCCCAAGAGACCCAGTACTTC. Translated: CASSSGLAGARPQETQYF.

The chain combines TRBV11-2 with TRBJ1-4, with D uncertain. CDR1 and CDR2 from the germline V gene are SGHAT and FQNNGV. V was pared by 2 bases and J by 7 bases, with 11 bases between. The CDR3 is 14 residues long. The CDR3 region is CASSLSSGSEKLFF. The CDR3 DNA reads as TGTGCCAGCAGCTTATCTAGCGGTAGTGAAAAACTGTTTTTT. Combining the CDR3 with reference TRBV11-2 and TRBJ1-4 gives the whole variable domain EAGVAQSPRYKIIEKRQSVAFWCNPISGHATLYWYQQILGQGPKLLIQFQNNGVVDDSQLPKDRFSAERLKGVDSTLKIQPAKLEDSAVYLCASSLSSGSEKLFFGSGTQLSVL.

Notes on this clone: Compared with germline, one end of the junction differs, possibly owing to a read error. This chain joins TRBV11-3 and TRBJ1-2; 8 positions agree with TRBD1. This CDR3 spans 12 amino acids. Germline values: CDR1 SGHNT, CDR2 YENEEA. The CDR3 spells CASSPRTGWNAF. CDR3 nucleotides: TGTGCCAGCAGCCCTCGGACAGGGTGGAACGCCTTC. The complete variable domain, with remaining parts taken from reference TRBV11-3 and TRBJ1-2, reads EAGVVQSPRYKIIEKKQPVAFWCNPISGHNTLYWYLQNLGQGPELLIRYENEEAVDDSQLPKDRFSAERLKGVDSTLKIQPAELGDSAVYLCASSPRTGWNAFGSGTRLTVV.

This clone came up once. This rearrangement joins TRBV7-8 to TRBJ1-1, with 10 bases that match TRBD1. The trim removed 4 bases at V and 6 bases at J, leaving 8 bases unmatched. The CDR3 is made up of 15 amino acids. Per germline, CDR1 SGHVS and CDR2 FQNEAQ. CDR3 bases: TGTGCCAGCAGCTCCTGGGACAGGGGTTATTCTGAAGCTTTCTTT. This translates into CASSSWDRGYSEAFF.

V usage is TRBV5-4 and J usage is TRBJ2-7; a weak D match, TRBD1 (5 bases). This CDR3 has 14 residues. Trimming removed 0 bases from V and 4 bases from J, with 11 bases in between. Germline values: CDR1 SGHNT, CDR2 YYREEE (reference sequence). CDR3 protein: CASSLGDSLYEQYF. CDR3 sequence (DNA): TGTGCCAGCAGCTTGGGAGACAGCTTATACGAGCAGTACTTC.

This clone was found once. The genes are TRBV2 and TRBJ2-5, with 11 bases identical to TRBD2. The CDR3 runs to 16 residues. CDR1 is SNHLY, CDR2 FYNNEI, per germline. V trimming: 7 bases; J trimming: 5 bases; junction bases outside the gene matches: 12. The CDR3 nucleotides are TGTGCCAGCACCGCAGGGCTAGCGGGAGGACAGGAGACCCAGTACTTC. This encodes CASTAGLAGGQETQYF.

This rearrangement joins TRBV4-1 to TRBJ1-4; the D gene is possibly TRBD1 (5 bases). From germline, CDR1 is MGHRA and CDR2 YSYEKL. This CDR3 spans 15 amino acids. Trimming left V 4 bases short and J 8 bases short, with 17 bases between. In DNA form, the CDR3 reads TGCGCCAGCAGCCCTCAGATGTCAGGGTGGGAAAAACTGTTTTTT. Translation gives CASSPQMSGWEKLFF.

The chain is built from TRBV6-1 and TRBJ1-1; D remains ambiguous. Germline CDR1 MNHNS, CDR2 SASEGT. The V end lost 6 bases, the J end lost 6 bases, and 8 bases lay between the germline ends. CDR3 length: 11 amino acids. The CDR3 DNA sequence: TGTGCCAGCAGATGGCAGGCTGAAGCTTTCTTT. It codes for CASRWQAEAFF.

The chain is built from TRBV5-1 and TRBJ2-1; unclear D gene. The V gene's germline CDR1 is SGHRS and CDR2 YFSETQ. The V gene lost 1 base and the J gene lost 6 bases, with 2 bases spanning the gap. The CDR3 is 11 amino acids. CDR3 sequence: CASSLRNEQFF. CDR3 coding DNA: TGCGCCAGCAGCTTGCGCAATGAGCAGTTCTTC.

Notes on this clone: The conserved phenylalanine or tryptophan is not found at the CDR3 terminus, so this likely reflects a read error. It is unclear where the CDR3 begins or ends on the DNA, so no DNA is shown, and the CDR3 is as TCRdb lists it. This rearrangement joins TRBV14 to TRBJ2-7; the listed D gene, TRBD2, was not tested against the DNA. Both ends counted, the CDR3 spans 10 residues. CDR1 and CDR2 (germline): SGHDN, FVKESK. The CDR3 sequence is CASSQDREGL.

This chain connects TRBV10-3 to TRBJ1-1; TRBD1 agrees at 8 bases. CDR3 length: 13 amino acids. From germline, CDR1 is ENHRY and CDR2 SYGVKD. J was trimmed by 10 bases and V by 6 bases; bases with no gene match: 10. The CDR3: CAIRDGQGYAAFF. The CDR3 nucleotides are TGTGCCATCAGGGACGGACAGGGCTACGCAGCTTTCTTT.

The chain uses TRBV4-2 and TRBJ2-7, with D possibly being TRBD1 (6 bases). V gave up 2 bases and J gave up 2 bases, with 16 bases separating them. Germline CDR1 is LGHNA and CDR2 is YNFKEQ. CDR3 length: 16 amino acids. The CDR3 protein is CASSQIAGTLAYEQYF. In DNA, the CDR3 is TGTGCCAGCAGCCAAATAGCCGGGACACTGGCCTACGAGCAGTACTTC.

The genes are TRBV27 and TRBJ2-2; 7 bases agree with TRBD1. The CDR3 covers 14 residues. Trimming removed 7 bases from V and 5 bases from J; junction bases left unmatched: 7. Per the germline V gene, CDR1 is MNHEY and CDR2 is SMNVEV (reference sequence). The CDR3 protein is CASKRGGYTGELFF. The CDR3 bases are TGTGCCAGCAAAAGAGGGGGCTATACCGGGGAGCTGTTTTTT.